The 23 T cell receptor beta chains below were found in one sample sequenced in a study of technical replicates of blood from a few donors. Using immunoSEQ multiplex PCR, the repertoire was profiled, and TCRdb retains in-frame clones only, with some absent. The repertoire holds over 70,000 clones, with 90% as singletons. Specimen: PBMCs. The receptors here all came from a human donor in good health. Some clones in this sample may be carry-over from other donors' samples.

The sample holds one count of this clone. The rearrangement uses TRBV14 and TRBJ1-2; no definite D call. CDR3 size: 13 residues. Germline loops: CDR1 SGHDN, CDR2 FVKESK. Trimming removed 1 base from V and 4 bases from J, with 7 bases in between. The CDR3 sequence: CASSQVASYGYTF. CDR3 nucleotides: TGTGCCAGCAGCCAAGTAGCCTCCTATGGCTACACCTTC. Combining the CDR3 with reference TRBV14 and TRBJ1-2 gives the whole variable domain EAGVTQFPSHSVIEKGQTVTLRCDPISGHDNLYWYRRVMGKEIKFLLHFVKESKQDESGMPNNRFLAERTGGTYSTLKVQPAELEDSGVYFCASSQVASYGYTFGSGTRLTVV.

This chain's CDR3 is CASSPGTSSVGTQYF. DNA for the CDR3: TGTGCCAGCAGTCCTGGGACTAGCTCTGTCGGGACCCAGTACTTC. This chain joins TRBV6-5 and TRBJ2-5, with 9 nucleotides matching TRBD2. Germline V gene lookup returns CDR1 MNHEY and CDR2 SVGAGI. V gave up 5 bases and J gave up 7 bases; unmatched junction bases: 11. This CDR3 is 15 amino acids long.

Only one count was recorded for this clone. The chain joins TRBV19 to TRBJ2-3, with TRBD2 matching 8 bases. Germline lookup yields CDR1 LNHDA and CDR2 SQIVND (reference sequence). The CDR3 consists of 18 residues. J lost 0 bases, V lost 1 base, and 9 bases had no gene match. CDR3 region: CASSIAGGWQGSTDTQYF. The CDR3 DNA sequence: TGTGCCAGTAGTATAGCGGGGGGGTGGCAGGGTAGCACAGATACGCAGTATTTT.

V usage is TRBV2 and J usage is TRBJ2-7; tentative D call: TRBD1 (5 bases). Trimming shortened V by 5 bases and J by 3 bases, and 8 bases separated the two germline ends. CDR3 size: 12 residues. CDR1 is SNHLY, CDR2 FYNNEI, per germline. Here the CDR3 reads CASSLQDYEQYF. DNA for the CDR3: TGTGCCAGCAGTCTACAGGACTACGAGCAGTACTTC.

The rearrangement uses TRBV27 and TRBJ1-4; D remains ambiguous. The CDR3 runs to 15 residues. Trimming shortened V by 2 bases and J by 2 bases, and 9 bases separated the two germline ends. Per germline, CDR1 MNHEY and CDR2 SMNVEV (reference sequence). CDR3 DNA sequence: TGTGCCAGCAGTTTAAAGGCAGCGACTAATGAAAAACTGTTTTTT. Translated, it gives CASSLKAATNEKLFF.

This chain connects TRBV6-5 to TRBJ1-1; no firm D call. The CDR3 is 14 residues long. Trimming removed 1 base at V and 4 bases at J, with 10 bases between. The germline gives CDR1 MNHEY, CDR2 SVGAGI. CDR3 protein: CASSYYVGSTEAFF. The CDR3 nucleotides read TGTGCCAGCAGTTACTACGTTGGGAGCACTGAAGCTTTCTTT.

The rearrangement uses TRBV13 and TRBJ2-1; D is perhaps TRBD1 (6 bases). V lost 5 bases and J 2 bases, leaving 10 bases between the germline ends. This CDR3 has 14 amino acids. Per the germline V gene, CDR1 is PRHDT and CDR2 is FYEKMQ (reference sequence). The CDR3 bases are TGTGCCAGCAGCGCCAGGGGTACCTACAATGAGCAGTTCTTC. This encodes CASSARGTYNEQFF.

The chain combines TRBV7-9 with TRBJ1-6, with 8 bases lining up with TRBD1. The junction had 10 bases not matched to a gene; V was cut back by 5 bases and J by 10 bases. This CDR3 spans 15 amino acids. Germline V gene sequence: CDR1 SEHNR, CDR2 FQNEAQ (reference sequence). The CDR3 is CASSIRTGLESPLHF. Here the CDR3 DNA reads TGTGCCAGCAGCATTCGGACAGGGCTGGAATCACCCCTCCACTTT.

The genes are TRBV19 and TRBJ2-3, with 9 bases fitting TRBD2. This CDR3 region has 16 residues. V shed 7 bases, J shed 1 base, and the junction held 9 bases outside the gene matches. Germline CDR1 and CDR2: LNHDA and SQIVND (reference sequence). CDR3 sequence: CASNPGVAGGTDTQYF. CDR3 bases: TGTGCCAGTAACCCCGGGGTAGCGGGGGGCACAGATACGCAGTATTTT.

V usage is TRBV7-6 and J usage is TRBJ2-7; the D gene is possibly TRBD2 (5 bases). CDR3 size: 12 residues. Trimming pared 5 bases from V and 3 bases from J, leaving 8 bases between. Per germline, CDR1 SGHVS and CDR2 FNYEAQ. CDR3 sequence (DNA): TGTGCCAGCAGCGACTACAGCTACGAGCAGTACTTC. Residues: CASSDYSYEQYF. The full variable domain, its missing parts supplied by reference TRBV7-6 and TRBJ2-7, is GAGVSQSPRYKVTKRGQDVALRCDPISGHVSLYWYRQALGQGPEFLTYFNYEAQQDKSGLPNDRFSAERPEGSISTLTIQRTEQRDSAMYRCASSDYSYEQYFGPGTRLTVT.

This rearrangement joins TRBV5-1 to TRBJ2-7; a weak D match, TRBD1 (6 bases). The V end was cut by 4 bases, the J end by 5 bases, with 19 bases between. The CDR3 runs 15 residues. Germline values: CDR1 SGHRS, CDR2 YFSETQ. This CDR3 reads CASSPRAGSGDEQYF. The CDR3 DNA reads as TGCGCCAGCAGCCCGCGGGCCGGATCAGGGGACGAGCAGTACTTC.

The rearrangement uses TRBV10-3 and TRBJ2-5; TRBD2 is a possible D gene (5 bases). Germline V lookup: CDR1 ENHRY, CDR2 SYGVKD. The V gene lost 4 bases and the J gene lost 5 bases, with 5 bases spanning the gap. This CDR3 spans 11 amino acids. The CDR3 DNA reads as TGTGCCATCAGTGGCGGGGAGACCCAGTACTTC. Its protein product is CAISGGETQYF.

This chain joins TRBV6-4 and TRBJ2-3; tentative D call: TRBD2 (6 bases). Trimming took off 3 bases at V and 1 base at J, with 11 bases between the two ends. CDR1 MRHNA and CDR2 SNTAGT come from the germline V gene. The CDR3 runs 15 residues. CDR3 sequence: CASSEYPGGTDTQYF. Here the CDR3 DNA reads TGTGCCAGCAGTGAATACCCGGGGGGCACAGATACGCAGTATTTT.

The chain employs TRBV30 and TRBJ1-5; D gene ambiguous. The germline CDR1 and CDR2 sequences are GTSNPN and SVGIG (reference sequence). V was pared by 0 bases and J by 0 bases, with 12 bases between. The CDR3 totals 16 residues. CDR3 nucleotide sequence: TGTGCCTGGAGTGTAAGCGGAATAAGTAGCAATCAGCCCCAGCATTTT. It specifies CAWSVSGISSNQPQHF.

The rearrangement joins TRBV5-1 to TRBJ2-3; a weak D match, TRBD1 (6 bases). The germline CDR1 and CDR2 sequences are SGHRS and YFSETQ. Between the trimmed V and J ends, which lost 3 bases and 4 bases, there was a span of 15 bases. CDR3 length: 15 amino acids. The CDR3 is CASSSQQGSADTQYF. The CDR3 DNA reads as TGCGCCAGCAGCTCACAGCAGGGGAGCGCAGATACGCAGTATTTT.

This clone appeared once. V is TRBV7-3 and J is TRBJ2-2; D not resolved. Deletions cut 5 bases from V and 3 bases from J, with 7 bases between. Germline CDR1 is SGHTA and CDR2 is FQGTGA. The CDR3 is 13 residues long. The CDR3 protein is CASSRRYTGELFF. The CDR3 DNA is TGTGCCAGCAGCCGCAGATACACCGGGGAGCTGTTTTTT.

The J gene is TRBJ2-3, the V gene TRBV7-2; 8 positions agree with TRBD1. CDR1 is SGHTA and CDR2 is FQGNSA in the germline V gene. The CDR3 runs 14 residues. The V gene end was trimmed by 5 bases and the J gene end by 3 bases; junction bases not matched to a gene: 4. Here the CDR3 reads CASSTRTGTDTQYF. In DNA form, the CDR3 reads TGTGCCAGCAGCACCCGGACAGGGACAGATACGCAGTATTTT.

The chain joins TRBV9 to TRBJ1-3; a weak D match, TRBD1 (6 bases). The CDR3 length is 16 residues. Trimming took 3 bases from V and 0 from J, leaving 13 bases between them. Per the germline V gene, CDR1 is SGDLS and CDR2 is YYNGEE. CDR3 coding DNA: TGTGCCAGCAGCGGGGCCTACAGGGCCTCTGGAAACACCATATATTTT. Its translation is CASSGAYRASGNTIYF.

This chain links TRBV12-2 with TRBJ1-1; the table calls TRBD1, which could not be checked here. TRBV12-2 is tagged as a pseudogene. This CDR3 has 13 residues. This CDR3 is CASRPNMNTEAFF. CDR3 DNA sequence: TGTGCAAGTCGCCCGAACATGAACACTGAAGCTTTCTTT.

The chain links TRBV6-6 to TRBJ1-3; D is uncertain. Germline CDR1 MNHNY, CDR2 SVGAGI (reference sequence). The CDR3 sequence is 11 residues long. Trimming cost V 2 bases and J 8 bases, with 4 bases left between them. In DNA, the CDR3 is TGTGCCAGCAGTTACAGCTACACCATATATTTT. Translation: CASSYSYTIYF.

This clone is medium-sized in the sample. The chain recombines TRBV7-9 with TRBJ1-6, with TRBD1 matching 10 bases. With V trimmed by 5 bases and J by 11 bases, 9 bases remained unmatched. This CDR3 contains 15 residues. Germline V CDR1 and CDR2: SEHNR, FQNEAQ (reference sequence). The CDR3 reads CASSADRGSYAPLHF. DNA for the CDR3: TGTGCCAGCAGCGCGGACAGGGGGTCTTATGCACCCCTCCACTTT. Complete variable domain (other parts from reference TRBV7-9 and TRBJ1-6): DTGVSQNPRHKITKRGQNVTFRCDPISEHNRLYWYRQTLGQGPEFLTYFQNEAQLEKSRLLSDRFSAERPKGSFSTLEIQRTEQGDSAMYLCASSADRGSYAPLHFGNGTRLTVT.

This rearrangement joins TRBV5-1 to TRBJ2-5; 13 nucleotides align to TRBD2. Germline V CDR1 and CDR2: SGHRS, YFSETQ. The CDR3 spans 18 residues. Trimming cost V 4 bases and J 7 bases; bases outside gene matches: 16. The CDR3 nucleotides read TGCGCCAGCAGCCTTAAACAGACTAGCGGGAGGAAGCCCGGGACCCAGTACTTC. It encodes CASSLKQTSGRKPGTQYF.

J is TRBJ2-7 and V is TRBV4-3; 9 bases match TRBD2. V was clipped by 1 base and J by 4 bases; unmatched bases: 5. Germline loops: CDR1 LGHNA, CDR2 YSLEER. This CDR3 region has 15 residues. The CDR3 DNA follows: TGCGCCAGCAGCCAAGGACTAGCGGACCTATACGAGCAGTACTTC. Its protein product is CASSQGLADLYEQYF.